Below are 5 T cell receptor beta chains sequenced from a single sample in a study of lymphopenia after photon versus proton radiotherapy. The assay was immunoSEQ multiplex PCR, and TCRdb's table has in-frame clones only and misses some. The repertoire holds roughly 42,000 clones, with roughly 87% as singletons. Sequenced material: peripheral blood, taken from a patient treated with photon-based radiotherapy. The receptors shown here come from a man in his forties with gastric cancer.

This clone was picked up a small number of times. The chain is built from TRBV5-6 and TRBJ1-2; D might be TRBD1 (5 bases). The germline V and J ends were trimmed by 4 bases and 10 bases, with 14 bases remaining between them. The CDR3 consists of 12 residues. Germline CDR1 reads SGHDT; CDR2 reads YYEEEE. DNA of the CDR3: TGTGCCAGCAGCCCCCGGTTGGGGGACTACACCTTC. Its protein is CASSPRLGDYTF.

The gene calls are TRBV30 and TRBJ2-7; D remains unclear. Trimming left V 1 base short and J 3 bases short, with 22 bases between. The germline V gene encodes CDR1 GTSNPN and CDR2 SVGIG (reference sequence). The CDR3 spans 17 residues. The CDR3 DNA reads TGTGCCTGGAGTGACCCCGTTTCCAACCGCTTCGGCTACGAGCAGTACTTC. Protein: CAWSDPVSNRFGYEQYF.

V usage is TRBV5-1 and J usage is TRBJ2-7; D is unclear. CDR1 is SGHRS and CDR2 is YFSETQ in the germline V gene. This CDR3 has 14 amino acids. V was trimmed by 4 bases and J by 2 bases, leaving 13 bases between them. CDR3 sequence: CASSGSRVPYEQYF. In nucleotides, the CDR3 is TGCGCCAGCAGCGGATCACGGGTTCCCTACGAGCAGTACTTC.

V gene TRBV7-9 combines with J gene TRBJ2-5; the D gene is possibly TRBD2 (6 bases). The CDR3 consists of 13 residues. Trimming removed 5 bases from V and 9 bases from J, with 16 bases in between. CDR1 is SEHNR, CDR2 FQNEAQ, per germline (reference sequence). The CDR3 sequence: CASSGGAKRSQYF. For the CDR3, the DNA is TGTGCCAGCAGCGGAGGGGCCAAGAGGTCCCAGTACTTC.

A single count supports this clone. V gene TRBV6-5 combines with J gene TRBJ2-1; D gene ambiguous. Per the germline V gene, CDR1 is MNHEY and CDR2 is SVGAGI. V was trimmed by 5 bases and J by 7 bases, leaving 12 bases between them. CDR3 size: 13 residues. CDR3 protein: CASSQDRRNEQFF. The CDR3 DNA sequence: TGTGCCAGCAGTCAGGACCGAAGGAATGAGCAGTTCTTC.